Given below is one T cell receptor beta chain in context. These data are taken from a study of blood T cell repertoires in COVID-19. Study-wide background: Italy, Spain and the United States were the sources of the convalescent and acute COVID-19 samples. Sample material is recorded as cDNA or gDNA derived from T cells, B-cell-depleted T cells, or PBMCs.

The V gene lost 2 bases and the J gene lost 2 bases, with 11 bases spanning the gap. This CDR3 has 15 amino acids. Germline CDR1 reads MGHRA; CDR2 reads YSYEKL. The data were produced by immunoSEQ multiplex PCR, yet TCRdb's version contains in-frame clones alone and is incomplete. The sample records 150,000 to 200,000 clones, around nine tenths being singletons. Sequencing input: peripheral blood. This TCR was recovered from a woman between 18 and 29 years old who had recovered from COVID-19. The chain has TRBV4-1 and TRBJ2-3; TRBD1 might be the D (5 bases). CDR3 protein: CASSQPDRITDTQYF. In DNA form, the CDR3 reads TGCGCCAGCAGCCAACCCGACAGAATCACAGATACGCAGTATTTT.